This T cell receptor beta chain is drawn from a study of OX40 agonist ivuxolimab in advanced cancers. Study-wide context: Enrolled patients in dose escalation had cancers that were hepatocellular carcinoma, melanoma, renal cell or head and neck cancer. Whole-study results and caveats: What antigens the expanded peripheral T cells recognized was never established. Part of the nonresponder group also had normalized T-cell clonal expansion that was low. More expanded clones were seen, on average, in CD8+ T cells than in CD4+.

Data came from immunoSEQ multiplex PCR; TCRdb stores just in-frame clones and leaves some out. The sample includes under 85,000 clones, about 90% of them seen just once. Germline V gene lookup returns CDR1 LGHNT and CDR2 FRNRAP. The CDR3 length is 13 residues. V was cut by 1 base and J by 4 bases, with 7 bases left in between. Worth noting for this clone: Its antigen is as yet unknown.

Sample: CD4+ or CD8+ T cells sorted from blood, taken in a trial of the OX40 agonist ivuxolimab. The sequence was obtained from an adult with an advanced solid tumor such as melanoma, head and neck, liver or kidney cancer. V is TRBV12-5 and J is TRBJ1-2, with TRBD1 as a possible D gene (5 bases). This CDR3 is CASGLGGTYGYTF. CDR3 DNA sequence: TGTGCTAGTGGTTTGGGAGGGACCTATGGCTACACCTTC.